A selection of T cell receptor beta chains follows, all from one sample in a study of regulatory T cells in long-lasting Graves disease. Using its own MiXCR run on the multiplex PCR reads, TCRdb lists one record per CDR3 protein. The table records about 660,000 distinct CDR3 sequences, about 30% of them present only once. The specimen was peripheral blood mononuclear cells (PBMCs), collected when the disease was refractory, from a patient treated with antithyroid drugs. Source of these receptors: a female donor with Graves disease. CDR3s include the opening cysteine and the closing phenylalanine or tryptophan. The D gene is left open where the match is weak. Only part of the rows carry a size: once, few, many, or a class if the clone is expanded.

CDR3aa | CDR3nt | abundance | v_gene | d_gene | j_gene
CSAREGAPSSPLHF | TGCAGTGCTAGGGAGGGGGCACCGAGTTCACCCCTCCACTTT | few | TRBV20-1 | TRBD1 | TRBJ1-6
CASSYPGTGGRAEAFF | TGTGCCAGCAGTTACCCGGGGACAGGGGGCAGGGCTGAAGCTTTCTTT | few | TRBV6-2/TRBV6-3 | TRBD1 | TRBJ1-1
CASSVTTKDSEKAFF | TGTGCCAGCAGCGTAACTACCAAGGACAGTGAAAAAGCTTTCTTT | - | TRBV9 | - | TRBJ1-1
CASSPGHRGGYGYTF | TGTGCCAGCAGCCCCGGGCACAGGGGAGGCTATGGCTACACCTTC | once | TRBV11-2 | TRBD1 | TRBJ1-2
CASSSGRMVNTEAFF | TGCGCCAGCAGCTCGGGACGGATGGTGAACACTGAAGCTTTCTTT | - | TRBV5-1 | - | TRBJ1-1
CASSYGGVGTLHF | TGTGCCAGCAGTTACGGAGGGGTTGGGACGCTCCACTTT | many | TRBV28 | - | TRBJ1-6
CASSPPGMAGYTF | TGTGCCAGCTCACCACCGGGGATGGCTGGCTACACCTTC | - | TRBV18 | - | TRBJ1-2
CASRRTYEQYF | TGTGCCAGCAGGAGAACCTACGAGCAGTACTTC | many | TRBV27 | - | TRBJ2-7
CASSPGDSGNTIYF | TGTGCCAGCAGCCCGGGGGACTCTGGAAACACCATATATTTT | few | TRBV6-1 | - | TRBJ1-3
CASSIGRPGNSPLHF | TGTGCCAGTAGTATCGGGCGGCCCGGGAATTCACCCCTCCACTTT | - | TRBV19 | - | TRBJ1-6